The clone carrying this T cell receptor beta chain was detected many times. Its antigen remains unidentified. This sample was taken from a study of T cells in Graves' hyperthyroidism and ophthalmopathy. For the study at large: Peripheral blood was drawn at first diagnosis, prior to all treatment. General study points: Using 13 V-J features, a model discriminated ophthalmopathy from stable hyperthyroidism.

Ophthalmopathy patients showed a Clinical Activity Score of at least 3, NOSPECS grade of at least 4 and duration under 3 months. Germline CDR1 and CDR2: MDHEN and SYDVKM. This CDR3 comprises 15 residues. V dropped 6 bases and J dropped 6; count of bases not matched to a gene: 8. Template material for amplifying TCR beta CDR3 regions consisted of RNA transcripts. The HTBI primer set served for first-round RT-PCR of the TCR CDR3. TCRdb analysed the multiplex PCR reads with MiXCR anew, one entry per CDR3 protein. This sample has around 530,000 distinct CDR3 sequences; 15% to 20% occur once, and the top ten carry 17%.

This sequence was found in a young woman with Graves' ophthalmopathy. The rearrangement links TRBV28 to TRBJ2-2; TRBD1 matches at 9 bases. Sample: blood. The CDR3 here is CASRTRDRVPGELFF. In nucleotides, the CDR3 is TGTGCCAGCAGAACACGGGACAGGGTCCCCGGGGAGCTGTTTTTT.